The source of this TCR beta chain is a study of identical twins. All donors comprised healthy Caucasians. This clonotype was detected many times. This CDR3 is built from 14 residues. Germline CDR1 MGHDK, CDR2 SYGVNS. V lost 1 base and J lost 5, with 11 bases in between. TCRdb itself ran the 5' RACE reads through MiXCR, one entry per CDR3 protein. The data contain approximately 620,000 distinct CDR3 sequences, approximately 9% of them singletons. The data also belong to a second study, concerning yellow fever vaccine responses in identical twins.

The sequence was collected from a woman aged 18-30 years in good health. The source material was PBMCs. The V call is TRBV25-1, the J call TRBJ2-5; D is ambiguous. The CDR3 nucleotides are TGTGCCAGCAGTGAATCCGACCCCGCCGAGACCCAGTACTTC. It translates to CASSESDPAETQYF.